The present T cell receptor beta chain was sequenced within a study of cytomegalovirus exposure and HLA in healthy donors. Some clones are missing from TCRdb's copy, which holds only in-frame ones; the method was immunoSEQ multiplex PCR. The table shows about 200,000 clones, with about 91% occurring only once. The CDR3 extends over 15 amino acids. The ends were cut back, 1 base at V and 2 bases at J, with 12 bases in the middle. CDR1 and CDR2 (germline): MNHNS, SASEGT. The chain uses TRBV6-1 and TRBJ2-7; the D gene is possibly TRBD2 (6 bases). Input material: PBMCs. The receptor was isolated from a woman under 30 in good health and CMV-seronegative. The CDR3 nucleotides read TGTGCCAGCAGTGAAGGGTTTGGAGGGACCTACGAGCAGTACTTC. It is translated as CASSEGFGGTYEQYF.